These 24 T cell receptor beta chains were all obtained from the same sample, sequenced in a study of blood T cell repertoires in COVID-19. Repertoires were generated with immunoSEQ multiplex PCR, while TCRdb's copy carries only in-frame clones and drops some. Of about 150,000 clones in the sample, over 70% were seen once. The sample taken for sequencing was peripheral blood. The receptors stem from a man in his fifties or sixties with active or convalescent COVID-19.

The CDR3 loop is CASSWLSPLNTEAFF. The CDR3 DNA reads as TGTGCCAGCAGCTGGCTCAGTCCCCTGAACACTGAAGCTTTCTTT. This chain connects TRBV27 to TRBJ1-1; D remains ambiguous. Trimming cost V 6 bases and J 0 bases, with 14 bases left between them. CDR3 length equals 15 residues. Germline V gene lookup returns CDR1 MNHEY and CDR2 SMNVEV (reference sequence).

This chain links TRBV18 with TRBJ2-1, with 9 nucleotides matching TRBD2. The trim removed 2 bases at V and 9 bases at J, leaving 8 bases unmatched. From germline, CDR1 is KGHSH and CDR2 LQKENI. This CDR3 contains 15 residues. The CDR3 region is CASSPIASGISEQFF. As DNA, the CDR3 is TGTGCCAGCTCACCAATCGCTAGCGGGATAAGTGAGCAGTTCTTC.

J is TRBJ1-5 and V is TRBV3-1 (or the pseudogene TRBV3-2); a weak D match, TRBD1 (6 bases). V dropped 1 base and J dropped 5 bases, with 12 bases sitting between them. The CDR3 contains 15 residues. Germline V lookup: CDR1 LGHDT, CDR2 YNNKEL (reference sequence). The CDR3 loop reads CASSQGADRYQPQHF. Here the CDR3 DNA reads TGTGCCAGCAGCCAAGGGGCGGACAGATATCAGCCCCAGCATTTT.

The table lists this clone with a count of one. The chain links TRBV5-1 to TRBJ1-2; D uncertain. The V end was cut by 0 bases, the J end by 4 bases, with 13 bases between. Germline lookup yields CDR1 SGHRS and CDR2 YFSETQ. This CDR3 comprises 15 residues. The CDR3 nucleotides read TGCGCCAGCAGCTTGGAGGCAGGTCGAAGCTATGGCTACACCTTC. Translating gives CASSLEAGRSYGYTF.

This chain links TRBV4-2 with TRBJ1-4; TRBD1 matches 8 bases. The CDR3 is 15 residues long. V trimming: 4 bases; J trimming: 3 bases; junction bases outside the gene matches: 4. Germline CDR1 is LGHNA and CDR2 is YNFKEQ. The CDR3 sequence is CASSLDRGANEKLFF. For the CDR3, the DNA is TGTGCCAGCAGCCTTGACAGGGGAGCTAATGAAAAACTGTTTTTT.

The sample holds a few counts of this clone. The J gene is TRBJ2-1, the V gene TRBV27; TRBD2 agrees at 9 bases. Germline V gene lookup returns CDR1 MNHEY and CDR2 SMNVEV (reference sequence). This CDR3 spans 16 amino acids. The junction had 10 bases not matched to a gene; V was cut back by 6 bases and J by 4 bases. CDR3 loop: CASSLVGTSYYNEQFF. The CDR3 DNA is TGTGCCAGCAGCCTCGTAGGGACTAGCTATTACAATGAGCAGTTCTTC.

The chain combines TRBV3-1 (or the pseudogene TRBV3-2) with TRBJ1-3; D gene unclear. V lost 0 bases and J 0 bases, leaving 9 bases between the germline ends. The CDR3 loop spans 16 amino acids. Looked up from germline, CDR1 is LGHDT and CDR2 is YNNKEL (reference sequence). CDR3 sequence: CASSQDSGYSGNTIYF. The CDR3 DNA sequence: TGTGCCAGCAGCCAAGATTCCGGTTACTCTGGAAACACCATATATTTT.

The chain has TRBV12-5 and TRBJ1-6; no firm D call. V was shortened by 0 bases and J by 8 bases, with 17 bases between the two germline ends. Germline CDR1 and CDR2: LGHNT and FRNRAP. This CDR3 spans 17 amino acids. CDR3 protein: CASGLVNSPDSDSPLHF. In DNA form, the CDR3 reads TGTGCTAGTGGTTTGGTAAATAGTCCCGATTCTGATTCACCCCTCCACTTT. Looking up the rest from reference TRBV12-5 and TRBJ1-6 gives the full variable domain: DARVTQTPRHKVTEMGQEVTMRCQPILGHNTVFWYRQTMMQGLELLAYFRNRAPLDDSGMPKDRFSAEMPDATLATLKIQPSEPRDSAVYFCASGLVNSPDSDSPLHFGNGTRLTVT.

The rearrangement joins TRBV19 to TRBJ2-2; TRBD2 aligns across 11 bases. The germline gives CDR1 LNHDA, CDR2 SQIVND (reference sequence). The V segment lost 4 bases and the J segment 5 bases; nucleotides outside the gene matches: 6. This CDR3 comprises 16 residues. CDR3 coding DNA: TGTGCCAGTAGTAAACTAGCGGGAGAAAGGACCGGGGAGCTGTTTTTT. Protein product: CASSKLAGERTGELFF.

The V and J genes are TRBV4-1 and TRBJ1-6, with D hard to call. This CDR3 is 15 amino acids long. Trimming cost V 4 bases and J 5 bases, with 12 bases left between them. The germline gives CDR1 MGHRA, CDR2 YSYEKL. CDR3 protein: CASSPQPADNSPLHF. The CDR3 DNA is TGCGCCAGCAGCCCACAGCCGGCCGATAATTCACCCCTCCACTTT.

This clone was observed a few times. The chain uses TRBV6-5 and TRBJ1-2, with no clear D. Trimming cost V 10 bases and J 2 bases, with 8 bases left between them. Germline V gene lookup returns CDR1 MNHEY and CDR2 SVGAGI. The CDR3 sequence is 11 residues long. CDR3 sequence: CATWRNYGYTF. In DNA, the CDR3 is TGTGCCACCTGGAGGAACTATGGCTACACCTTC.

V and J are TRBV4-1 and TRBJ2-3; 7 bases fit TRBD1. V lost 6 bases to trimming and J lost 6 bases; unmatched junction nucleotides: 9. CDR1 is MGHRA and CDR2 is YSYEKL in the germline V gene. The CDR3 sequence is 14 residues long. The CDR3 loop is CASRVGQGVDTQYF. CDR3 DNA: TGCGCCAGCAGAGTAGGGCAGGGGGTGGATACGCAGTATTTT.

The V and J genes are TRBV5-1 and TRBJ2-1, with D perhaps TRBD2 (5 bases). Per germline, CDR1 SGHRS and CDR2 YFSETQ. The germline V and J ends were trimmed by 5 bases and 4 bases, with 10 bases remaining between them. This CDR3 is built from 13 residues. The CDR3 nucleotides are TGCGCCAGCAGGATTAGCGATTACAATGAGCAGTTCTTC. Its protein product is CASRISDYNEQFF.

V is TRBV9 and J is TRBJ1-5; the match to TRBD1 covers 9 bases. The J segment lost 9 bases and the V segment lost 4 bases, leaving 14 bases of the junction unmatched. CDR3 size: 16 residues. CDR1 SGDLS and CDR2 YYNGEE come from the germline V gene. CDR3 DNA sequence: TGTGCCAGCAGCCCGTGGTCGGGACAGGGCCTAGGGCCCCAGCATTTT. Protein sequence: CASSPWSGQGLGPQHF.

The V call is TRBV28, the J call TRBJ2-2; 7 bases fit TRBD1. There are 13 residues in the CDR3. The V gene's germline CDR1 is MDHEN and CDR2 SYDVKM. J gave up 6 bases and V 6 bases, and 4 bases lay outside the gene matches. DNA for the CDR3: TGTGCCAGCAGCCAAGACAGGGCCGGGGAGCTGTTTTTT. This encodes CASSQDRAGELFF.

This sequence joins TRBV7-2 and TRBJ2-3, with 14 nucleotides matching TRBD2. With 5 bases clipped from V and 1 base from J, the junction kept 5 bases outside the gene matches. The CDR3 is made up of 17 amino acids. The V gene's germline CDR1 is SGHTA and CDR2 FQGNSA. In DNA form, the CDR3 reads TGTGCCAGCAGCCCGGGACTAGCGGGAGACGGCACAGATACGCAGTATTTT. This encodes CASSPGLAGDGTDTQYF.

The rearrangement joins TRBV16 to TRBJ2-1; weak D call: TRBD1 (6 bases). The CDR3 is made up of 13 amino acids. Trimming stripped 2 bases from V and 8 bases from J, with 10 bases between. Germline CDR1 reads KGHSY; CDR2 reads FQNENV. The CDR3 DNA reads TGTGCCAGCAGCCAACAACAGGGCCATGAGCAGTTCTTC. Amino acid sequence: CASSQQQGHEQFF.

CDR3 region: CASSAYDDRENGEQYF. Written as DNA, the CDR3 is TGTGCCAGCAGCGCCTACGATGACAGGGAGAACGGCGAGCAGTACTTC. The V and J genes are TRBV21-1 and TRBJ2-7; the table's D call, TRBD1, has no DNA check behind it. TRBV21-1 is deemed a pseudogene. There are 16 residues in the CDR3.

V gene TRBV6-5 combines with J gene TRBJ1-1; maybe TRBD1 (5 bases). Germline V lookup: CDR1 MNHEY, CDR2 SVGAGI. This CDR3 spans 15 amino acids. Deletions cut 0 bases from V and 4 bases from J, with 12 bases between. This CDR3 is CASSYSARRGTEAFF. CDR3 DNA: TGTGCCAGCAGTTACTCCGCCCGAAGGGGCACTGAAGCTTTCTTT.

The V gene is TRBV10-3, the J gene TRBJ2-6; TRBD1 matches 9 bases. CDR3 length: 17 residues. V trimming: 5 bases; J trimming: 4 bases; junction bases outside the gene matches: 9. CDR1 ENHRY and CDR2 SYGVKD come from the germline V gene. CDR3 in amino acids: CAISNTGGAAGANVLTF. The CDR3 DNA reads as TGTGCCATCAGTAATACAGGGGGCGCGGCCGGGGCCAACGTCCTGACTTTC.

The chain couples TRBV7-9 to TRBJ2-2; a weak D match, TRBD2 (5 bases). The V end was cut by 2 bases, the J end by 4 bases, with 11 bases between. Germline V lookup: CDR1 SEHNR, CDR2 FQNEAQ (reference sequence). The CDR3 is 15 amino acids. The CDR3 spells CASSLFGITTGELFF. The CDR3 nucleotides are TGTGCCAGCAGCTTATTCGGGATAACCACCGGGGAGCTGTTTTTT.

The chain carries TRBV28 and TRBJ2-2; 8 nucleotides agree with TRBD1. The germline CDR1 and CDR2 sequences are MDHEN and SYDVKM. This CDR3 spans 12 amino acids. J gave up 9 bases and V 9 bases, and 6 bases lay outside the gene matches. The chain's CDR3 is CASYRGARELFF. The CDR3 DNA follows: TGTGCCAGTTACAGGGGGGCCCGGGAGCTGTTTTTT.

The chain combines TRBV6-5 with TRBJ1-1, with D perhaps TRBD1 (6 bases). CDR1 MNHEY and CDR2 SVGAGI come from the germline V gene. This CDR3 spans 12 amino acids. The V and J ends lost 7 bases and 7 bases respectively, with 13 bases between them. CDR3 in DNA: TGTGCCAGCACCTCAGGGGTACTTGAAGCTTTCTTT. Protein sequence: CASTSGVLEAFF.

This chain links TRBV7-6 with TRBJ2-1; the match to TRBD2 covers 12 bases. This CDR3 has 15 amino acids. With 5 bases clipped from V and 5 bases from J, the junction kept 4 bases outside the gene matches. Germline loops: CDR1 SGHVS, CDR2 FNYEAQ. The CDR3 sequence is CASSLLAGGNNEQFF. CDR3 coding DNA: TGTGCCAGCAGCCTGCTAGCGGGAGGGAACAATGAGCAGTTCTTC.